The table lists the clone carrying this T cell receptor beta chain with a few counts. Its antigen is unknown. The repertoire was sequenced with immunoSEQ multiplex PCR; TCRdb's copy has only in-frame clones and lacks some. The sample has 95,000 to 110,000 clones; 80% to 95% are singletons. This sample was taken from a study of graft-versus-host responses after intestinal transplantation. Study overall: Every recipient had anti-thymocyte globulin induction and approximately 3 years of tacrolimus plus steroids. Study outcomes and limitations: GvH clones occurred in recipient marrow; some first appeared in ileum or blood.

This CDR3 has 13 amino acids. Germline V gene sequence: CDR1 SGHAT, CDR2 FQNNGV. V lost 1 base and J 8 bases, leaving 11 bases between the germline ends. The rearrangement links TRBV11-2 to TRBJ1-1; TRBD1 might be the D (5 bases). Sequences were derived from unstimulated CD8+ T cells sorted from spleen or lymph node cells, sampled before intestinal transplant. The sequence derives from a human donor who received an intestinal transplant. This CDR3 is CASSLAGDIEAFF. The CDR3 nucleotides are TGTGCCAGCAGCTTAGCGGGGGATATAGAAGCTTTCTTT.